The 5 T cell receptor beta chains below were found in one sample sequenced in a study of cytomegalovirus exposure and HLA in healthy donors. Amplification used 60 Vbeta primers and 13 Jbeta primers. Generated by immunoSEQ multiplex PCR, the TCRdb table keeps only in-frame clones and is missing some. Of 180,000 or so clones in the sample, over 80% were seen once. The source material was PBMCs. The receptors stem from a middle-aged man in good health and CMV-seronegative.

The V and J genes are TRBV20-1 and TRBJ1-2; D not resolved. V lost 5 bases and J 8 bases, leaving 9 bases between the germline ends. Per the germline V gene, CDR1 is DFQATT and CDR2 is SNEGSKA (reference sequence). This CDR3 comprises 10 residues. The CDR3 loop reads CSAPSRGYTF. The CDR3 DNA is TGCAGTGCTCCCTCGCGGGGCTACACCTTC.

The chain joins TRBV7-2 to TRBJ1-6; 9 bases match TRBD1. The CDR3 length is 16 residues. Germline trimming cut 0 bases from V and 9 bases from J; bases unmatched to any gene: 6. The germline V gene has CDR1 SGHTA and CDR2 FQGNSA. CDR3 loop: CASSLAQGAQISPLHF. The DNA for the CDR3 is TGTGCCAGCAGCTTAGCACAGGGGGCGCAGATTTCACCCCTCCACTTT.

The chain couples TRBV7-2 to TRBJ2-7; a possible D gene is TRBD2 (6 bases). CDR3 length: 13 residues. Trimming cost V 4 bases and J 1 base, with 8 bases left between them. CDR1 SGHTA and CDR2 FQGNSA come from the germline V gene. CDR3: CASSSGGSYEQYF. CDR3 DNA: TGTGCCAGCAGCTCCGGGGGATCCTACGAGCAGTACTTC.

This chain connects TRBV6-5 to TRBJ2-7, with D possibly being TRBD1 (6 bases). The V gene lost 6 bases and the J gene lost 0 bases, with 15 bases spanning the gap. Looked up from germline, CDR1 is MNHEY and CDR2 is SVGAGI. This CDR3 contains 15 residues. CDR3 protein: CASRVGQTRSYEQYF. CDR3 sequence (DNA): TGTGCCAGCAGAGTAGGACAGACCCGCTCCTACGAGCAGTACTTC.

V usage is TRBV28 and J usage is TRBJ1-2; 7 positions match TRBD1. The V gene end was trimmed by 5 bases and the J gene end by 1 base; junction bases not matched to a gene: 10. The CDR3 totals 16 residues. Germline CDR1 and CDR2: MDHEN and SYDVKM. The DNA for the CDR3 is TGTGCCAGCAGTCACCTGGGACAGACCTTTAACTATGGCTACACCTTC. This encodes CASSHLGQTFNYGYTF.